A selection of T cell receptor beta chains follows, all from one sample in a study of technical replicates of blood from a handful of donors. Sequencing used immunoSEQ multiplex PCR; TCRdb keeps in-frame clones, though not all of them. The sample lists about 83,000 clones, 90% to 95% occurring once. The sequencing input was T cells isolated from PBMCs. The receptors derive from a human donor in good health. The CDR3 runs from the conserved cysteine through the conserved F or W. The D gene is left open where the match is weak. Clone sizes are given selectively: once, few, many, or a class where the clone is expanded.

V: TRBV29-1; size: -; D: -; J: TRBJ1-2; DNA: TGCAGCGTTGTGGGGGGAGCGTTTAACTATGGCTACACCTTC; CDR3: CSVVGGAFNYGYTF
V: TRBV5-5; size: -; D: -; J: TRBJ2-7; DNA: TGTGCCAGCAGCTTGTTAGTTGGCAGGGTGATTAACGAGCAGTACTTC; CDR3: CASSLLVGRVINEQYF
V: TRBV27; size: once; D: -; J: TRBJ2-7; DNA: TGTGCCAGCAGGACGGGAGCATTCGAGCAGTACTTC; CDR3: CASRTGAFEQYF
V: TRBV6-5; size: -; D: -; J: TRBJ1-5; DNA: TGTGCCAGCAGTTACTATGACGGGCAGCCCCAGCATTTT; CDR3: CASSYYDGQPQHF
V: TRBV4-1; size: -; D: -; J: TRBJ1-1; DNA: TGCGCCAGCAGCCAAGAAGGCAGGGTCGGGAGCCGGAACACTGAAGCTTTCTTT; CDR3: CASSQEGRVGSRNTEAFF
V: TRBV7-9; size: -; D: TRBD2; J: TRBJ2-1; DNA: TGTGCCAGCAGCTCCGCGGGACTAGCGGGAGTAGGAGGTCGGAATGAGCAGTTCTTC; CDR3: CASSSAGLAGVGGRNEQFF
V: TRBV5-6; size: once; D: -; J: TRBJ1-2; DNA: TGTGCCAGCAGCTTGAGTGCCGTCACTATCTATGGCTACACCTTC; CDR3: CASSLSAVTIYGYTF
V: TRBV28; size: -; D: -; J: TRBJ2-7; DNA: TGTGCCAGCAGTCGCTACAGGTACGAGCAGTACTTC; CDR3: CASSRYRYEQYF
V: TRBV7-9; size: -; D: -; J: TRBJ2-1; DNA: TGTGCCAGCAGCTTATCGGGTCCCTACAATGAGCAGTTCTTC; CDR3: CASSLSGPYNEQFF
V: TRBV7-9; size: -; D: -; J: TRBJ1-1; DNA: TGTGCCAGTAAGGTAGGGGCCTACACTGAAGCTTTCTTT; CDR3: CASKVGAYTEAFF